The entry below describes one TCR beta chain. The antigen is not known. As for time point: approximately 12 months of natalizumab therapy. Samples T1 and T2 were drawn at 6 and 12 months of therapy, respectively. The data are from a study of multiple sclerosis patients with progressive multifocal leukoencephalopathy. Germline V gene data show CDR1 as SEHNR and CDR2 as FQNEAQ (reference sequence). With 5 bases clipped from V and 4 bases from J, the junction kept 5 bases outside the gene matches. This CDR3 spans 14 amino acids. Study outcomes and limitations: The findings' link to JC virus versus immunocompromise remained uncertain.

The survey-level immunoSEQ assay was used. Spiked into each PCR were synthetic inline TR CDR3 controls of all V-J pairings. The table came from immunoSEQ multiplex PCR; TCRdb's copy has only in-frame clones and leaves some out. Counted here are around 25,000 clones, more than 85% occurring once; the ten biggest clones make up approximately 2.4%. J is TRBJ1-2 and V is TRBV7-9; 9 bases are shared with TRBD1. The origin of this receptor is a man aged 25-45 years with multiple sclerosis. The material sequenced was PBMCs, taken from a patient treated with natalizumab. The CDR3 DNA sequence: TGTGCCAGCAGCATCACAGGGGGCGGCTATGGCTACACCTTC. Translated, it gives CASSITGGGYGYTF.